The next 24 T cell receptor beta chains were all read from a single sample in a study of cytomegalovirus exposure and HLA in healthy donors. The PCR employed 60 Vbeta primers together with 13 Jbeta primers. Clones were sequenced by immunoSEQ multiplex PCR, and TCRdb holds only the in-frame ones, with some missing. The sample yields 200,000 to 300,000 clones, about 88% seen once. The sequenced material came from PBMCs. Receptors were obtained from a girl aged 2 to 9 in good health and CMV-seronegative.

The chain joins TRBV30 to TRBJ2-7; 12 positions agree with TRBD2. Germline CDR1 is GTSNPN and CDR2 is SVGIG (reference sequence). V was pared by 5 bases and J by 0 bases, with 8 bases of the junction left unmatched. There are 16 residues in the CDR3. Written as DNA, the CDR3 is TGTGCCTGGGGACTAGCGGGGTTTACCTTCTCCTACGAGCAGTACTTC. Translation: CAWGLAGFTFSYEQYF.

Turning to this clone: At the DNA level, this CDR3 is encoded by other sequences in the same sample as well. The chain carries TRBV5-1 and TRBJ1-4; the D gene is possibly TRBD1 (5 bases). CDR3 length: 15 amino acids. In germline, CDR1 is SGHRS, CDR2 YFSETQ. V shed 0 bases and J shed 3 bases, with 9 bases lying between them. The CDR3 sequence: CASSLGAGSNEKLFF. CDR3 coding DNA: TGCGCCAGCAGCTTGGGGGCAGGGTCTAATGAAAAACTGTTTTTT.

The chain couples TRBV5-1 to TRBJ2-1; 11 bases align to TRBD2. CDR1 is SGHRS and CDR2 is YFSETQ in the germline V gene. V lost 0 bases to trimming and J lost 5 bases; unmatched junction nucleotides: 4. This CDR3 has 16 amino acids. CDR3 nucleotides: TGCGCCAGCAGCTTGGGACTAGCGGGAAGGGACAATGAGCAGTTCTTC. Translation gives CASSLGLAGRDNEQFF.

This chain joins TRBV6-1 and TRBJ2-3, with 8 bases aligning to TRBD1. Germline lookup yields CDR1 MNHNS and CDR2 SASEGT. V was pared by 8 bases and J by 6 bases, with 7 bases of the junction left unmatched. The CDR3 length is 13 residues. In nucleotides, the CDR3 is TGTGCCAGCGGACAGACAGGGGCGGATACGCAGTATTTT. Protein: CASGQTGADTQYF.

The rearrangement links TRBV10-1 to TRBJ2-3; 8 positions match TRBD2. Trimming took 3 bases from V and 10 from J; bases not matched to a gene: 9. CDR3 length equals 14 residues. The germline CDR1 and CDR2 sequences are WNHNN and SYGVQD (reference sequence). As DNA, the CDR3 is TGCGCCAGCAGTGAATCTAGCGGGCCTGAGGCGCAGTATTTT. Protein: CASSESSGPEAQYF.

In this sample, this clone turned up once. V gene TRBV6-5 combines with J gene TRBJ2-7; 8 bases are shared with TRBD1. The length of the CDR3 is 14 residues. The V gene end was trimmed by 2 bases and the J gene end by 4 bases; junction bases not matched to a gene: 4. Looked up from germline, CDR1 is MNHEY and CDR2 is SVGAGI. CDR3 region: CASSYRDRIYEQYF. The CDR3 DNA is TGTGCCAGCAGTTACCGGGACAGGATTTACGAGCAGTACTTC.

The CDR3 spells CASSRGSGRLSSYNEQFF. The DNA of the CDR3 is TGTGCCAGCAGCCGGGGGAGCGGGAGGCTTAGCTCCTACAATGAGCAGTTCTTC. V gene TRBV7-9 combines with J gene TRBJ2-1, with TRBD2 matching over 9 bases. Germline V gives CDR1 SEHNR, CDR2 FQNEAQ (reference sequence). Trimming took 5 bases from V and 0 from J; bases not matched to a gene: 11. CDR3 length equals 18 residues. Looking up the rest from reference TRBV7-9 and TRBJ2-1 gives the full variable domain: DTGVSQNPRHKITKRGQNVTFRCDPISEHNRLYWYRQTLGQGPEFLTYFQNEAQLEKSRLLSDRFSAERPKGSFSTLEIQRTEQGDSAMYLCASSRGSGRLSSYNEQFFGPGTRLTVL.

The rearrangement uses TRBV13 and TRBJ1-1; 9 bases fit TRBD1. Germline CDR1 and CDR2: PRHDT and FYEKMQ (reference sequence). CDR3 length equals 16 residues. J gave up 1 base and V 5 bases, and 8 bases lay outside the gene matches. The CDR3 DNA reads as TGTGCCAGCAGCCCAGACAGGGGGGGGTGGAACACTGAAGCTTTCTTT. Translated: CASSPDRGGWNTEAFF.

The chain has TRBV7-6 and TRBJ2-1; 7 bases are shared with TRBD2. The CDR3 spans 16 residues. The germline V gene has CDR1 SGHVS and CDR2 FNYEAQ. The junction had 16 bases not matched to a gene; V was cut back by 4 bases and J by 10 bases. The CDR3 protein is CASSSLLVGGRREQFF. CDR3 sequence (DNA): TGTGCCAGCAGCTCCTTGTTAGTGGGCGGGAGAAGGGAGCAGTTCTTC.

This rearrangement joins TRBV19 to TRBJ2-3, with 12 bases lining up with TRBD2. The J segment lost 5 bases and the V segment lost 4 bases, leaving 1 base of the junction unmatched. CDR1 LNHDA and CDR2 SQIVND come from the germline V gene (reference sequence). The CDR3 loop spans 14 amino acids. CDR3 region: CASSKTSGGDTQYF. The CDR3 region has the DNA TGTGCCAGTAGTAAGACTAGCGGGGGAGATACGCAGTATTTT.

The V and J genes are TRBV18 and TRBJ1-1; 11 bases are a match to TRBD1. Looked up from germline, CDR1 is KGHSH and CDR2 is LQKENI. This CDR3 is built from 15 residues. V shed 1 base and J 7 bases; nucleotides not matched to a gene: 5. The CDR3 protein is CASSPRGQGVFEAFF. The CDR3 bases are TGTGCCAGCTCACCACGGGGACAGGGGGTATTTGAAGCTTTCTTT.

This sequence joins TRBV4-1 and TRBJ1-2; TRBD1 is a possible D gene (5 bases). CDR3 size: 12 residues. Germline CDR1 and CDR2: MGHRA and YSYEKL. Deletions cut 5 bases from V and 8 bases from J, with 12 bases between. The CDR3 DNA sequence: TGCGCCAGCAGCGATTTCCAGGGCGGCTACACCTTC. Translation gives CASSDFQGGYTF.

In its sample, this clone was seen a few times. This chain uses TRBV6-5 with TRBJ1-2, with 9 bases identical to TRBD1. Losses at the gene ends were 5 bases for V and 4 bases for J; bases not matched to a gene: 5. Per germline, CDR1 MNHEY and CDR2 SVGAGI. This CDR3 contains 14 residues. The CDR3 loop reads CASSTLTGGYGYTF. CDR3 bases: TGTGCCAGCAGTACCCTGACAGGGGGCTATGGCTACACCTTC.

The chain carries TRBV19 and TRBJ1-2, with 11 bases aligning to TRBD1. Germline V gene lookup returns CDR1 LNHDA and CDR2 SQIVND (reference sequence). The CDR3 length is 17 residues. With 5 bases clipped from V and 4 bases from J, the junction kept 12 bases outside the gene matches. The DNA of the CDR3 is TGTGCCAGTAGTCCGAGGACAGGGGGCGAGGCTCGCTATGGCTACACCTTC. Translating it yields CASSPRTGGEARYGYTF.

The CDR3 sequence is CASSQGREETQYF. The CDR3 DNA follows: TGTGCCAGCAGCCAAGGCAGGGAAGAGACCCAGTACTTC. J is TRBJ2-5 and V is TRBV4-2; TRBD1 is a possible D gene (5 bases). This CDR3 has 13 residues. V lost 1 base, J lost 3 bases, and 6 bases lay in between. Germline values: CDR1 LGHNA, CDR2 YNFKEQ.

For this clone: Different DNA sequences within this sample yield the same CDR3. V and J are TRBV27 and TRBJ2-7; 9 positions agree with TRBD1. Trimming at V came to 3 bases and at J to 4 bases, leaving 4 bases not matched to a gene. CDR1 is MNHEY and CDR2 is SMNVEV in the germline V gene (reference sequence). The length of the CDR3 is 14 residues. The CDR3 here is CASSLGTGSYEQYF. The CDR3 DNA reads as TGTGCCAGCAGTTTGGGGACAGGGTCGTACGAGCAGTACTTC.

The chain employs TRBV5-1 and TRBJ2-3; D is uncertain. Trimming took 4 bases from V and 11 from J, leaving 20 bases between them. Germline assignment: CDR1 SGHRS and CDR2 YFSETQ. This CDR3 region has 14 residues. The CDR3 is CASSPNPASSGQYF. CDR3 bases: TGCGCCAGCAGCCCTAATCCGGCCTCCTCGGGGCAGTATTTT.

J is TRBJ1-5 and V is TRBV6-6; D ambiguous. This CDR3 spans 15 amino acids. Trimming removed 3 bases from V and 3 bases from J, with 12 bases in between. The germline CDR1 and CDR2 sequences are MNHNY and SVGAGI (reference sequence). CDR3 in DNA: TGTGCCAGCAGTTATGGGTTACGGGACAATCAGCCCCAGCATTTT. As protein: CASSYGLRDNQPQHF.

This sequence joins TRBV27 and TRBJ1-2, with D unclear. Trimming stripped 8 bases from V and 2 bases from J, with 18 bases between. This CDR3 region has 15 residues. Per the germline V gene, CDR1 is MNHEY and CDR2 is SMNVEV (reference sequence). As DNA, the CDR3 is TGTGCCAGCTCTTATGGGCCCCCGGCGAACTATGGCTACACCTTC. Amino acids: CASSYGPPANYGYTF.

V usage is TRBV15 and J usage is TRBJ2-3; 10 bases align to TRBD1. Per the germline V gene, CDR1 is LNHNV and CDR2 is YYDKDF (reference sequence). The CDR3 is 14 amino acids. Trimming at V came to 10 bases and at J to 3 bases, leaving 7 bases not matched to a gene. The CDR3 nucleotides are TGTGCCAGCAGGGACAGGGGAGCTACAGATACGCAGTATTTT. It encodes CASRDRGATDTQYF.

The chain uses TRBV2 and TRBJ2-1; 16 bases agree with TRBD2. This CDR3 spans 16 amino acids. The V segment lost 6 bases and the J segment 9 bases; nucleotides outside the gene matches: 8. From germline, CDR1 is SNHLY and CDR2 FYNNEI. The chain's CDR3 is CASRPPGLAGGLEQFF. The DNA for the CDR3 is TGTGCCAGCAGGCCCCCGGGACTAGCGGGGGGGCTTGAGCAGTTCTTC.

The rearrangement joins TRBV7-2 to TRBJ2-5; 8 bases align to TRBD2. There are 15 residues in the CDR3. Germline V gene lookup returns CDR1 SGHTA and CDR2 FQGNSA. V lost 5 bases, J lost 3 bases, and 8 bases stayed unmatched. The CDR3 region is CASSPRAGEEETQYF. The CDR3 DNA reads TGTGCCAGCAGCCCGCGAGCGGGAGAGGAAGAGACCCAGTACTTC. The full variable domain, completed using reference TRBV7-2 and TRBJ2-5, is GAGVSQSPSNKVTEKGKDVELRCDPISGHTALYWYRQSLGQGLEFLIYFQGNSAPDKSGLPSDRFSAERTGGSVSTLTIQRTQQEDSAVYLCASSPRAGEEETQYFGPGTRLLVL.

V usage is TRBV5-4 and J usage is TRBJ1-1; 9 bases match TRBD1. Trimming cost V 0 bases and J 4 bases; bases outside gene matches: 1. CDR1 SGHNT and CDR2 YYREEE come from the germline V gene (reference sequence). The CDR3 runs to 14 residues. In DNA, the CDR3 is TGTGCCAGCAGCTTGGGGACAGGGGTCACTGAAGCTTTCTTT. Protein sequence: CASSLGTGVTEAFF.

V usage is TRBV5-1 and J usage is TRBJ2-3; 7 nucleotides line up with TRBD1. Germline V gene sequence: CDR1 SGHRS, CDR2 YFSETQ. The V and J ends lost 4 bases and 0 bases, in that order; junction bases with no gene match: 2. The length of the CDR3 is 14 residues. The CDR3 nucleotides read TGCGCCAGCAGCGACAGGGTGAGCACAGATACGCAGTATTTT. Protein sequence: CASSDRVSTDTQYF.